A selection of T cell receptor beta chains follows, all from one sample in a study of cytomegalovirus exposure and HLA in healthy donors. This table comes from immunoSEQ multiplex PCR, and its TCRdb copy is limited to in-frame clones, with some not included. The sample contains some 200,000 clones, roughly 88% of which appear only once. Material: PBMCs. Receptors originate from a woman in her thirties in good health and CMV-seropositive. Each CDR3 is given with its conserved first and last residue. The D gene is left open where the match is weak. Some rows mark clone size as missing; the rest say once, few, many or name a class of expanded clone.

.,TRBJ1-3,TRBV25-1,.,CASSDLGGGTNTIYF,TGTGCCAGCAGTGATTTGGGCGGGGGGACAAACACCATATATTTT
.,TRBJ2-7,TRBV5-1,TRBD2,CASSLAVREGYEQYF,TGCGCCAGCAGCTTGGCCGTGCGGGAGGGATACGAGCAGTACTTC
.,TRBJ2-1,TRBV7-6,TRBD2,CASSLVAGGLYNEQFF,TGTGCCAGCAGCTTAGTTGCGGGAGGACTCTACAATGAGCAGTTCTTC
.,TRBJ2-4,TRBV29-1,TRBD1,CSVDGTGVGIQYF,TGCAGCGTTGATGGGACAGGGGTGGGCATTCAGTACTTC
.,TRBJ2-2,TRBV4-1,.,CASSQPRRTTDTGELFF,TGCGCCAGCAGCCAGCCCCGACGGACGACAGACACCGGGGAGCTGTTTTTT
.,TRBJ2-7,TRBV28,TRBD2,CAARTSGSSYEQYF,TGTGCCGCGAGGACTAGCGGGAGTTCCTACGAGCAGTACTTC
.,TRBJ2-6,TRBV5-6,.,CASTLLKSSGANVLTF,TGTGCCAGCACCCTCCTAAAAAGCTCTGGGGCCAACGTCCTGACTTTC
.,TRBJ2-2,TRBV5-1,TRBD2,CASSFLAGVTTNTGELFF,TGCGCCAGCAGCTTCCTAGCGGGAGTGACCACGAACACCGGGGAGCTGTTTTTT
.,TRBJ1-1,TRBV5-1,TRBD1,CASSPRQGDTEAFF,TGCGCCAGCAGCCCGCGACAGGGAGACACTGAAGCTTTCTTT
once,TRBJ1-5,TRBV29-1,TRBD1,CSVVDRGNQPQHF,TGCAGCGTTGTTGACAGGGGCAATCAGCCCCAGCATTTT
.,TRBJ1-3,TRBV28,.,CATETPGGNTIYF,TGTGCCACCGAAACCCCAGGCGGAAACACCATATATTTT
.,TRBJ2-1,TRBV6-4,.,CASTGETGLYNEQFF,TGTGCCAGCACAGGGGAAACGGGGCTCTACAATGAGCAGTTCTTC
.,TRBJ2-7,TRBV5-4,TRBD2,CASSLGTSGILEQYF,TGTGCCAGCAGCTTGGGGACTAGCGGGATTCTCGAGCAGTACTTC
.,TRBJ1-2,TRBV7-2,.,CASTTGGSDGYTF,TGTGCCAGCACCACCGGGGGTAGCGATGGCTACACCTTC
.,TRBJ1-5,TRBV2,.,CASSESWAGPHQPQHF,TGTGCCAGCAGTGAAAGTTGGGCAGGGCCTCATCAGCCCCAGCATTTT
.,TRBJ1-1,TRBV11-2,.,CASSLARLNTEAFF,TGTGCCAGCAGCTTAGCTCGGTTGAACACTGAAGCTTTCTTT
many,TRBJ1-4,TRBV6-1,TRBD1,CASSGQGVRLFF,TGTGCCAGCAGTGGACAGGGAGTAAGGCTGTTTTTT
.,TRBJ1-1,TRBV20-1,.,CSARRTAGAFF,TGCAGTGCTAGGCGGACAGCCGGTGCTTTCTTT
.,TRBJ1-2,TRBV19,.,CASNRGGEDYGYTF,TGTGCCAGCAACAGAGGGGGGGAGGACTATGGCTACACCTTC
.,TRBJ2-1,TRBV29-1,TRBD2,CSRGLAGTDEQFF,TGCAGCCGCGGACTAGCGGGAACCGACGAGCAGTTCTTC
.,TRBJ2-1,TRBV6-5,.,CASRPPGSSYNEQFF,TGTGCCAGCAGGCCCCCGGGGAGCTCCTACAATGAGCAGTTCTTC
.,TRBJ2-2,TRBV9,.,CASSTAGGELFF,TGTGCCAGCAGCACCGCGGGTGGGGAGCTGTTTTTT
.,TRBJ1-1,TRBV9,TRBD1,CASSALTGGATEAFF,TGTGCCAGCAGCGCCCTGACAGGGGGAGCCACTGAAGCTTTCTTT
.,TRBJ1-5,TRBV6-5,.,CASSYSVPQGQPQHF,TGTGCCAGCAGTTACTCGGTCCCCCAGGGCCAGCCCCAGCATTTT
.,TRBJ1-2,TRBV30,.,CAWSVTPGYGYTF,TGTGCCTGGAGTGTAACTCCAGGCTATGGCTACACCTTC
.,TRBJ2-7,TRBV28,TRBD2,CASSFTGLEDYEQYF,TGTGCCAGCAGTTTCACGGGACTAGAGGACTACGAGCAGTACTTC
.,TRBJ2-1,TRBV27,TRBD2,CASRTSGSSYNEQFF,TGTGCCAGCAGAACTAGCGGGTCATCCTACAATGAGCAGTTCTTC
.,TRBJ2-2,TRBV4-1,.,CASSQVPGQGGVGGELFF,TGCGCCAGCAGCCAAGTCCCTGGGCAGGGCGGTGTAGGCGGGGAGCTGTTTTTT
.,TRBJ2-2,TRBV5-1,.,CASSLGHTGELFF,TGCGCCAGCAGCTTGGGGCATACCGGGGAGCTGTTTTTT
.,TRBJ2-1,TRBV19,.,CASRRDGERDYNEQFF,TGTGCCAGTAGGAGGGATGGGGAGAGGGATTACAATGAGCAGTTCTTC
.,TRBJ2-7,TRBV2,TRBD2,CASRPGLELYEQYF,TGTGCCAGCAGGCCGGGACTAGAACTTTACGAGCAGTACTTC
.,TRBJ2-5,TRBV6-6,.,CASSYSQYQETQYF,TGTGCCAGCAGTTACTCGCAGTATCAAGAGACCCAGTACTTC
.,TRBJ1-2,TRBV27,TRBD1,CASSYGQGVYSSTYGYTF,TGTGCCAGCAGTTATGGACAGGGGGTCTACTCTTCTACCTATGGCTACACCTTC
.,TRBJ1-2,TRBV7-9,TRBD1,CASSLQGMDGYTF,TGTGCCAGCAGCCTACAGGGGATGGATGGCTACACCTTC
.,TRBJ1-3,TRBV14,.,CASSQGPNTIYF,TGTGCCAGCAGCCAGGGGCCGAACACCATATATTTT
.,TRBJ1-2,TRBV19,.,CASNGGLNYGYTF,TGTGCCAGTAATGGAGGCCTAAACTATGGCTACACCTTC
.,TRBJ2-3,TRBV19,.,CASSLRSSTDTQYF,TGTGCCAGTAGCCTCAGGTCGAGCACAGATACGCAGTATTTT
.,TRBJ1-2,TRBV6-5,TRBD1,CASSNPNRGYYGYTF,TGTGCCAGCAGTAACCCGAACAGGGGATACTATGGCTACACCTTC